Listed here is a single TCR beta chain. The antigen is not known. This entry comes from a study of graft-versus-host responses after intestinal transplantation. This table comes from immunoSEQ multiplex PCR, and its TCRdb copy is limited to in-frame clones, with some not included. This sample has under 95,000 clones, with around 84% found just once. There are 16 residues in the CDR3. CDR1 and CDR2 from the germline V gene are SGHRS and YFSETQ. Trimming stripped 7 bases from V and 1 base from J, with 17 bases between. Study-wide results and caveats: Marrow from the recipient contained GvH clones, some of which had appeared first in ileum or blood.

V and J are TRBV5-1 and TRBJ2-2, with D perhaps TRBD1 (6 bases). This specimen was unstimulated CD4+ T cells sorted from spleen or lymph node cells, taken before intestinal transplant. This TCR was sampled from a human donor who received an intestinal transplant. The CDR3 sequence: CASGQRGLGNTGELFF. CDR3 bases: TGCGCCAGCGGACAAAGGGGGTTGGGGAACACCGGGGAGCTGTTTTTT.